The 4 T cell receptor beta chains below all came from one sample that was sequenced in a study of CD8 T cells in Susac syndrome. Random hexamers primed reverse transcription of about 0.45 to 1 ug RNA. A single record per CDR3 protein comes from TCRdb applying MiXCR to the immunoSEQ multiplex PCR reads. The data contain about 200,000 distinct CDR3 sequences, approximately 95% of them singletons. Sequencing was carried out using CD4+ T cells from PBMCs. These receptors originate from a human donor with multiple sclerosis.

CDR3: CASRTGLDNEQFF. Written as DNA, the CDR3 is TGTGCCAGCAGGACAGGGCTGGACAATGAGCAGTTCTTC. J is TRBJ2-1 and V is TRBV2; 7 bases map to TRBD1. CDR1 SNHLY and CDR2 FYNNEI come from the germline V gene. The CDR3 totals 13 residues. V shed 6 bases and J 5 bases; nucleotides not matched to a gene: 4.

The chain combines TRBV7-9 with TRBJ2-1; the D is unclear. The CDR3 length is 15 residues. Germline CDR1 SEHNR, CDR2 FQNEAQ (reference sequence). V was cut by 1 base and J by 0 bases, with 7 bases left in between. DNA for the CDR3: TGTGCCAGCAGCTTAGGTTCTAGCTCCTACAATGAGCAGTTCTTC. Protein sequence: CASSLGSSSYNEQFF.

This clonotype was recorded only once. The chain uses TRBV15 and TRBJ2-2; 8 nucleotides agree with TRBD1. Trimming at V came to 0 bases and at J to 4 bases, leaving 4 bases not matched to a gene. This CDR3 region has 16 residues. CDR1 and CDR2 from the germline V gene are LNHNV and YYDKDF (reference sequence). In nucleotides, the CDR3 is TGTGCCACCAGCAGAGACGTGGACAGGGCCACCGGGGAGCTGTTTTTT. This codes for CATSRDVDRATGELFF.

The CDR3 protein is CASSLSPTRQETQYF. The DNA of the CDR3 is TGTGCCAGCAGTTTATCCCCGACCCGTCAAGAGACCCAGTACTTC. The V call is TRBV27, the J call TRBJ2-5; D is uncertain. Germline V gene lookup returns CDR1 MNHEY and CDR2 SMNVEV (reference sequence). The CDR3 totals 15 residues. Trimming removed 0 bases at V and 2 bases at J, with 10 bases between.